Listed below are T cell receptor beta chains from one sample, sequenced in a study of early T cells in non-severe SARS-CoV-2 infection. TCRdb analysed the 5' RACE reads with MiXCR anew, one entry per CDR3 protein. Seen here are some 76,000 distinct CDR3 sequences, 15% to 18% observed once, and the top ten hold 10% to 15%. The material sequenced was whole blood. Receptor source: an adult who was a healthcare worker with PCR-confirmed SARS-CoV-2 infection or an uninfected control (not recorded which). Each CDR3 is given with its conserved first and last residue. D genes are given only for firm matches. Clone size is not always given. Where it is, it says once, few, many or a class for expanded clones.

CDR3nt	CDR3aa	d_gene	j_gene	v_gene	abundance
TGTGCCAGCAGCCAGGCAAGGGGAGGAGCCTACGAGCAGTACTTC	CASSQARGGAYEQYF	-	TRBJ2-7	TRBV3-1	-
TGCGCCAGCAGCCCGGGACAGGGGGCTGTAGGCTACACCTTC	CASSPGQGAVGYTF	TRBD1	TRBJ1-2	TRBV5-1	many
TGTGCCAGCAGCTCCCGACTAGCGGGGTTTAATGAGCAGTTCTTC	CASSSRLAGFNEQFF	TRBD2	TRBJ2-1	TRBV5-4	-
TGCGCCAGCAGCCATACCAGGGCCTCTGGGGCCAACGTCCTGACTTTC	CASSHTRASGANVLTF	-	TRBJ2-6	TRBV4-3	few
TGTGCCAGCAGCTTATCAACTAGGGTCAATGAGCAGTTCTTC	CASSLSTRVNEQFF	-	TRBJ2-1	TRBV7-3	many
TGTGCCAGCAGTTTGACGAGTACTGGGGCCAACGTCCTGACTTTC	CASSLTSTGANVLTF	-	TRBJ2-6	TRBV28	-
TGTGCCAGCAGCGCAGGGCTGGAGAACACTGAAGCTTTCTTT	CASSAGLENTEAFF	-	TRBJ1-1	TRBV9	-
TGTGCCAGCAGTCCCGGGAGGGGGAGCGGTCAGCCCCAGCATTTT	CASSPGRGSGQPQHF	-	TRBJ1-5	TRBV6-6	many
TGTGCCAGTAGGGCCAGTCTTAGCAATCAGCCCCAGCATTTT	CASRASLSNQPQHF	-	TRBJ1-5	TRBV19	few
TGCAGCGTTGAAGGGGGACAGAGCTACGAGCAGTACTTC	CSVEGGQSYEQYF	TRBD1	TRBJ2-7	TRBV29-1	many
TGCGCCAGCAGCCTCCACAGGGACACTGAAGCTTTCTTT	CASSLHRDTEAFF	-	TRBJ1-1	TRBV5-1	few
TGTGCCAGCAGTCCCGGGGGTTACGAGCAGTACTTC	CASSPGGYEQYF	-	TRBJ2-7	TRBV7-8	many
TGTGCCAGCAGTTACTCGATTGGAGTAGCGGGGGGTTCGGAGAACAATGAGCAGTTCTTC	CASSYSIGVAGGSENNEQFF	TRBD2	TRBJ2-1	TRBV6-6	many
TGCGCCAGCAGCCCTCTAGCGGGAGGGGCGGAAGAGACCCAGTACTTC	CASSPLAGGAEETQYF	TRBD2	TRBJ2-5	TRBV4-3	many
TGTGCCAGCAGTTACTCGGCTAGCGGGAGTCGAGAGCAGTACTTC	CASSYSASGSREQYF	TRBD2	TRBJ2-7	TRBV6-2/TRBV6-3	-
TGTGCCAGCAGCCAAGTTCTAGCGCCAGATACGCAGTATTTT	CASSQVLAPDTQYF	-	TRBJ2-3	TRBV14	few
TGTGCCAGCCAGTACGGGGGGGACAATGAGCAGTTCTTC	CASQYGGDNEQFF	TRBD2	TRBJ2-1	TRBV6-6	few
TGCAGCGTTGAAGCCTTGCAAACCTACGAGCAGTACTTC	CSVEALQTYEQYF	-	TRBJ2-7	TRBV29-1	few
TGTGCCAGCAGCTTAGTTATGGGGACAGGGGACAATGAGCAGTTCTTC	CASSLVMGTGDNEQFF	TRBD1	TRBJ2-1	TRBV7-8	few
TGTGCCAGCAGGGGGGGCCAGGCAGGGAGACAGCCCCAGCATTTT	CASRGGQAGRQPQHF	-	TRBJ1-5	TRBV2	few
TGCGCCAGCAGTGAGACCGGCTGGATTTCACCCCTCCACTTT	CASSETGWISPLHF	-	TRBJ1-6	TRBV10-2	few
TGTGCCAGCAGCCAAGTAGCCCCCTGGGCAGGGGGGAACACCGGGGAGCTGTTTTTT	CASSQVAPWAGGNTGELFF	TRBD1	TRBJ2-2	TRBV3-1	many
TGTGCCAGCAGCGTCACTAGCGGGGGCACAGATACGCAGTATTTT	CASSVTSGGTDTQYF	TRBD2	TRBJ2-3	TRBV7-3	few
TGTGCCAGCAGCTCCCGACAGAATGAGGTGAACACTGAAGCTTTCTTT	CASSSRQNEVNTEAFF	-	TRBJ1-1	TRBV7-8	-
TGCGCCAGCAGCCTGGGACAGGGCTACAATGAGCAGTTCTTC	CASSLGQGYNEQFF	TRBD1	TRBJ2-1	TRBV5-1	-
TGTGCCAGCAGCTCAACAGTGGGGCCCCAGCATTTT	CASSSTVGPQHF	-	TRBJ1-5	TRBV11-2	few
TGTGCCACCAGCAGAGGGGCCGGACATATGAACACTGAAGCTTTCTTT	CATSRGAGHMNTEAFF	-	TRBJ1-1	TRBV15	-
TGCAGTGCTAGAGGTACAGGGGACAATCAGCCCCAGCATTTT	CSARGTGDNQPQHF	TRBD1	TRBJ1-5	TRBV20-1	-
TGCAGCGTTGAAGACCCGAACAGGGTTTCCTACAATGAGCAGTTCTTC	CSVEDPNRVSYNEQFF	-	TRBJ2-1	TRBV29-1	few
TGTGCCAGCAGCTGGACCGGGCAACGCTATGGCTACACCTTC	CASSWTGQRYGYTF	-	TRBJ1-2	TRBV11-2	few
TGTGCCAGCAGCCATTCAAGGGACACCGGGGAGCTGTTTTTT	CASSHSRDTGELFF	-	TRBJ2-2	TRBV3-1	-
TGCAGTGCTAGAGATGGGGGGCTGGGGTTCTTC	CSARDGGLGFF	-	TRBJ2-1	TRBV20-1	few
TGCGCCAGCAGCCAAGAAGCAAAAGCTAACTATGGCTACACCTTC	CASSQEAKANYGYTF	-	TRBJ1-2	TRBV4-1	few
TGCAGCTTCAAAACAGACATCTATGGCTACACCTTC	CSFKTDIYGYTF	-	TRBJ1-2	TRBV29-1	-
TGTGCCAGCAGACTGACAGGGGACGAGCAGTACTTC	CASRLTGDEQYF	TRBD1	TRBJ2-7	TRBV28	-
TGTGCCAGCAGCGTTTCAGGACAGCAAGAGACCCAGTACTTC	CASSVSGQQETQYF	-	TRBJ2-5	TRBV9	few
TGTGCTAGTGGTCATAAAAACGAGCAGTTCTTC	CASGHKNEQFF	-	TRBJ2-1	TRBV12-5	few
TGTGCCAGCAGCGCCCGGGACAGGGTAAACAATGAGCAGTTCTTC	CASSARDRVNNEQFF	TRBD1	TRBJ2-1	TRBV5-4	few
TGTGCCAGCACCGCGGCCTATGGCTACACCTTC	CASTAAYGYTF	-	TRBJ1-2	TRBV12-3/TRBV12-4	-
TGTGCCAGTAGCGGGGCCTATAGCAATCAGCCCCAGCATTTT	CASSGAYSNQPQHF	-	TRBJ1-5	TRBV19	-
TGTGCCAGCGGGTTAGCGGGCCCCGGAGGAGATACGCAGTATTTT	CASGLAGPGGDTQYF	TRBD2	TRBJ2-3	TRBV6-2/TRBV6-3	few
TGCAGCGTTGAGGATACCGGGACAGAGTCCTACGAGCAGTACTTC	CSVEDTGTESYEQYF	TRBD1	TRBJ2-7	TRBV29-1	few
TGTGCCAGCAGTTACAGGCTACTAGCGGGAGGGGGAAATGAGCAGTTCTTC	CASSYRLLAGGGNEQFF	TRBD2	TRBJ2-1	TRBV6-6	many
TGTGCCAGCAGCGCGGGACAGGGGGCTTCCGAGCAGTACTTC	CASSAGQGASEQYF	TRBD1	TRBJ2-7	TRBV9	many
TGTGCCAGCAGTTTTGCAGGGGCCAAAAACATTCAGTACTTC	CASSFAGAKNIQYF	-	TRBJ2-4	TRBV28	many